These 28 T cell receptor beta chains came from one sample sequenced in a study of CD8+ T cells in alopecia areata (dated by TCRdb to the late 2010s). The sample's treatment or condition, from its label and the paper: oral pan-JAK inhibitor, 5-10 mg twice daily. The library came from the immunoSEQ multiplex PCR assay. RNA was extracted from all samples and reverse transcribed into cDNA as template for TCR sequencing. TCRdb retrieved this table from immuneACCESS and kept in-frame rearrangements only. Not all clones are present; in checked studies, unresolved V genes account for under half, and no reason is known for the remainder. The sample profile shows about 210,000 clones; over 60% of them were found once. About 1.2% of the sample is taken by the ten largest. The material sequenced was CD4+ T cells sorted from blood, taken at roughly week 45, from a patient treated with tofacitinib. The receptor set was obtained from a human donor with alopecia areata.

This chain joins TRBV27 and TRBJ1-5, with TRBD1 matching 7 bases. The length of the CDR3 is 14 residues. V lost 3 bases to trimming and J lost 2 bases; unmatched junction nucleotides: 1. Per germline, CDR1 MNHEY and CDR2 SMNVEV (reference sequence). The CDR3 DNA reads as TGTGCCAGCAGTTTCACAGGGGGCAATCAGCCCCAGCATTTT. It translates to CASSFTGGNQPQHF.

The V gene is TRBV5-1, the J gene TRBJ2-5; 9 bases fit TRBD1. The CDR3 totals 14 residues. Germline-derived CDR1 and CDR2 are SGHRS and YFSETQ. V shed 5 bases, J shed 4 bases, and the junction held 6 bases outside the gene matches. As DNA, the CDR3 is TGCGCCAGCAGACAACCGGGACAGGGAGAGACCCAGTACTTC. Translation: CASRQPGQGETQYF.

The chain recombines TRBV11-2 with TRBJ2-7; 7 bases are a match to TRBD1. CDR3 length equals 17 residues. CDR1 and CDR2 (germline): SGHAT, FQNNGV. V dropped 1 base and J dropped 2; count of bases not matched to a gene: 11. The CDR3 protein is CASSLVASGTATYEQYF. The CDR3, as DNA: TGTGCCAGCAGCTTAGTAGCGTCTGGGACAGCTACCTACGAGCAGTACTTC.

V is TRBV7-2 and J is TRBJ2-3; no clear D. In germline, CDR1 is SGHTA, CDR2 FQGNSA. CDR3 length: 15 residues. V lost 4 bases, J lost 2 bases, and 13 bases lay in between. The CDR3 nucleotides are TGTGCCAGCAGCTCCACCAATTCTTACACAGATACGCAGTATTTT. Translation: CASSSTNSYTDTQYF.

CDR3 amino acids: CSVGSGTGGEQYF. The CDR3, as DNA: TGCAGCGTCGGCTCGGGGACAGGGGGCGAGCAGTACTTC. The genes are TRBV29-1 and TRBJ2-7; TRBD1 matches at 11 bases. V lost 6 bases and J lost 6; bases outside the gene matches: 7. CDR3 length: 13 residues. Germline CDR1 SQVTM, CDR2 ANQGSEA.

The gene calls are TRBV2 and TRBJ2-7; 7 bases are a match to TRBD1. Germline trimming cut 6 bases from V and 3 bases from J; bases unmatched to any gene: 8. Germline V CDR1 and CDR2: SNHLY, FYNNEI. CDR3 length: 14 residues. The CDR3 DNA is TGTGCCAGCAGCGATAACAGGGGTCACTACGAGCAGTACTTC. Translated, it gives CASSDNRGHYEQYF.

The V gene is TRBV10-1, the J gene TRBJ2-1, with 13 bases matching TRBD2. The germline CDR1 and CDR2 sequences are WNHNN and SYGVQD (reference sequence). The length of the CDR3 is 15 residues. V trimming: 0 bases; J trimming: 7 bases; junction bases outside the gene matches: 0. The CDR3 here is CASSESTSGGNEQFF. The CDR3 DNA reads as TGCGCCAGCAGTGAGTCGACTAGCGGGGGGAATGAGCAGTTCTTC.

The genes are TRBV19 and TRBJ2-2, with 8 bases aligning to TRBD1. The V and J ends lost 6 bases and 6 bases, in that order; junction bases with no gene match: 9. This CDR3 has 15 residues. Germline-derived CDR1 and CDR2 are LNHDA and SQIVND (reference sequence). CDR3 loop: CASRVWTGKAGELFF. DNA of the CDR3: TGTGCCAGTAGGGTCTGGACAGGGAAGGCCGGGGAGCTGTTTTTT.

The CDR3 reads CASSLSSGVNNEQFF. CDR3 in DNA: TGTGCCAGCAGCTTAAGTAGCGGGGTAAACAATGAGCAGTTCTTC. The chain combines TRBV7-3 with TRBJ2-1, with 8 nucleotides matching TRBD2. This CDR3 is built from 15 residues. CDR1 and CDR2 from the germline V gene are SGHTA and FQGTGA. The V segment lost 1 base and the J segment 5 bases; nucleotides outside the gene matches: 4.

Only a few counts were recorded for this clone. The chain has TRBV20-1 and TRBJ1-2; D remains unclear. CDR1 is DFQATT and CDR2 is SNEGSKA in the germline V gene (reference sequence). The CDR3 extends over 11 amino acids. The germline V and J ends were trimmed by 6 bases and 4 bases, with 9 bases remaining between them. The CDR3 protein is CSAGAAYGYTF. The CDR3 bases are TGCAGTGCGGGAGCCGCCTATGGCTACACCTTC.

In regard to this clone: Just one base apart from a much larger clone, this may be a read error. Other DNA sequences within the sample encode an identical CDR3. The chain couples TRBV14 to TRBJ2-1; unclear D gene. This CDR3 comprises 14 residues. V was pared by 0 bases and J by 4 bases, with 7 bases between. CDR1 and CDR2 (germline): SGHDN, FVKESK. The CDR3, as DNA: TGTGCCAGCAGCCAAGATTACGGGTACAATGAGCAGTTCTTC. It translates to CASSQDYGYNEQFF.

The CDR3 DNA sequence: TGTGCCAGTAGTAGTCGGTTTGAAGAGACCCAGTACTTC. The encoded protein is CASSSRFEETQYF. The chain combines TRBV19 with TRBJ2-5; no clear D. Trimming cost V 4 bases and J 3 bases, with 9 bases left between them. CDR1 LNHDA and CDR2 SQIVND come from the germline V gene (reference sequence). This CDR3 contains 13 residues.

This clone was counted only a few times. V and J are TRBV29-1 and TRBJ1-3; the D is unclear. This CDR3 has 13 amino acids. Germline loops: CDR1 SQVTM, CDR2 ANQGSEA. V gave up 6 bases and J gave up 0 bases, with 9 bases separating them. CDR3 bases: TGCAGCGTCCGACACCCCTCTGGAAACACCATATATTTT. Translated: CSVRHPSGNTIYF.

The V gene is TRBV2, the J gene TRBJ1-6; D remains ambiguous. CDR1 and CDR2 from the germline V gene are SNHLY and FYNNEI. CDR3 length: 14 amino acids. V lost 5 bases to trimming and J lost 10 bases, with 15 bases between them. CDR3 DNA: TGTGCCAGCAGTCCCCTTGAGGGAGAGTCACCCCTCCACTTT. Protein sequence: CASSPLEGESPLHF.

The gene calls are TRBV9 and TRBJ2-3; possible D gene TRBD1, 6 bases. The ends were cut back, 5 bases at V and 0 bases at J, with 7 bases in the middle. CDR1 and CDR2 from the germline V gene are SGDLS and YYNGEE. The CDR3 loop spans 13 amino acids. CDR3: CASRDRSTDTQYF. The CDR3 DNA follows: TGTGCCAGCAGGGACAGAAGCACAGATACGCAGTATTTT.

This chain connects TRBV30 to TRBJ1-1, with a tentative D call TRBD1 (6 bases). The CDR3 consists of 14 residues. From germline, CDR1 is GTSNPN and CDR2 SVGIG (reference sequence). Trimming shortened V by 5 bases and J by 3 bases, and 16 bases separated the two germline ends. The CDR3 DNA reads TGTGCCTGGGCCCACAGGGTCGGGGACACTGAAGCTTTCTTT. It translates to CAWAHRVGDTEAFF.

The chain uses TRBV15 and TRBJ2-5; no firm D call. In germline, CDR1 is LNHNV, CDR2 YYDKDF (reference sequence). The CDR3 runs to 11 residues. Trimming took 5 bases from V and 5 from J, leaving 6 bases between them. The CDR3 DNA reads TGTGCCACCAGCGAGAAGGAGACCCAGTACTTC. This translates into CATSEKETQYF. Full variable domain (outside the CDR3, taken from reference TRBV15 and TRBJ2-5): DAMVIQNPRYQVTQFGKPVTLSCSQTLNHNVMYWYQQKSSQAPKLLFHYYDKDFNNEADTPDNFQSRRPNTSFCFLDIRSPGLGDTAMYLCATSEKETQYFGPGTRLLVL.

V gene TRBV20-1 combines with J gene TRBJ2-7; D perhaps matches TRBD2 (5 bases). The CDR3 contains 11 residues. Trimming took 3 bases from V and 7 from J, leaving 10 bases between them. From germline, CDR1 is DFQATT and CDR2 SNEGSKA (reference sequence). The CDR3 spells CSASEGLEQYF. CDR3 nucleotide sequence: TGCAGTGCTAGTGAGGGTTTGGAGCAGTACTTC.

This clone turned up a few times. The V call is TRBV29-1, the J call TRBJ1-1; possibly TRBD1 for D (6 bases). The CDR3 consists of 14 residues. V lost 7 bases to trimming and J lost 3 bases, with 18 bases between them. CDR1 is SQVTM and CDR2 is ANQGSEA in the germline V gene. CDR3 DNA sequence: TGCAGCGCCAGAAAGCAGGGGCAGGACACTGAAGCTTTCTTT. This sequence encodes CSARKQGQDTEAFF.

This clone was counted only a few times. This chain connects TRBV10-3 to TRBJ2-3; the D gene is possibly TRBD2 (5 bases). V lost 4 bases and J lost 6, with 14 bases in between. Per the germline V gene, CDR1 is ENHRY and CDR2 is SYGVKD. CDR3 length: 14 amino acids. CDR3 DNA: TGTGCCATCAGTGGTGGCCTACCGGGGGATACGCAGTATTTT. Translated: CAISGGLPGDTQYF.

The rearrangement uses TRBV29-1 and TRBJ1-1, with no clear D. The CDR3 runs to 15 residues. Trimming shortened V by 6 bases and J by 1 base, and 18 bases separated the two germline ends. Germline lookup yields CDR1 SQVTM and CDR2 ANQGSEA. CDR3 sequence reads: CSVPSTTKENTEAFF. In DNA, the CDR3 is TGCAGCGTGCCGTCTACAACGAAGGAGAACACTGAAGCTTTCTTT.

With regard to this clone: Other nucleotide sequences in the sample specify the same CDR3. The rearrangement uses TRBV29-1 and TRBJ1-1; possible D gene TRBD1, 5 bases. With 4 bases removed from V and 2 bases from J, the gap between germline ends came to 8 bases. Germline loops: CDR1 SQVTM, CDR2 ANQGSEA. The CDR3 spans 12 residues. Here the CDR3 reads CSVAGLNTEAFF. The CDR3 coding sequence is TGCAGCGTTGCGGGACTTAACACTGAAGCTTTCTTT.

This chain joins TRBV29-1 and TRBJ2-1; the D gene is possibly TRBD1 (5 bases). The CDR3 contains 14 residues. The V end lost 1 base, the J end lost 5 bases, and 12 bases lay between the germline ends. Per the germline V gene, CDR1 is SQVTM and CDR2 is ANQGSEA. The CDR3 nucleotides read TGCAGCGTTGAAGGCACAGGCCCTAACAATGAGCAGTTCTTC. Its translation: CSVEGTGPNNEQFF.

This rearrangement joins TRBV30 to TRBJ1-4; 8 bases align to TRBD1. Germline V gives CDR1 GTSNPN, CDR2 SVGIG (reference sequence). This CDR3 region has 12 residues. The CDR3 DNA is TGTGGACTCGGGACAGGACAAGAAAAACTGTTTTTT. Amino acid sequence: CGLGTGQEKLFF.

The V call is TRBV30, the J call TRBJ1-2; D remains unclear. The length of the CDR3 is 10 residues. V lost 6 bases and J 8 bases, leaving 10 bases between the germline ends. Germline values: CDR1 GTSNPN, CDR2 SVGIG (reference sequence). The CDR3: CACRVGGYTF. The CDR3 DNA follows: TGTGCCTGCCGTGTGGGAGGCTACACCTTC.

The genes are TRBV5-6 and TRBJ1-6; D ambiguous. CDR3 size: 16 residues. V lost 3 bases and J 6 bases, leaving 16 bases between the germline ends. Germline V gives CDR1 SGHDT, CDR2 YYEEEE. CDR3 DNA: TGTGCCAGCAGCTGGGGTCCGGGGTCGGGTAATTCACCCCTCCACTTT. This codes for CASSWGPGSGNSPLHF.

In its sample, this clone was seen once. This rearrangement joins TRBV4-3 to TRBJ2-3; D is unclear. Germline assignment: CDR1 LGHNA and CDR2 YSLEER. The CDR3 is made up of 16 amino acids. Trimming removed 1 base from V and 4 bases from J, with 15 bases in between. In DNA, the CDR3 is TGCGCCAGCAGCCAAGCTGGAACACAACGAGCAGATACGCAGTATTTT. Translating gives CASSQAGTQRADTQYF.

CDR3 sequence: CASSPLPGQGLDTQYF. The DNA for the CDR3 is TGTGCCAGCTCACCACTGCCGGGACAGGGGCTGGATACGCAGTATTTT. The chain is built from TRBV18 and TRBJ2-3, with 10 positions matching TRBD1. Germline CDR1 is KGHSH and CDR2 is LQKENI. V lost 1 base to trimming and J lost 6 bases; unmatched junction nucleotides: 7. The CDR3 is 16 residues long.